Below, one T cell receptor beta chain is given with its context. Clones were read by immunoSEQ multiplex PCR, and TCRdb kept only the in-frame ones, dropping some. The table lists 30,000 to 45,000 clones, about nine tenths of them singletons. The data are from a study of T cell changes during pregnancy in multiple sclerosis. CDR1 is MDHEN and CDR2 is SYDVKM in the germline V gene. The CDR3 consists of 15 residues. Trimming cost V 6 bases and J 5 bases; bases outside gene matches: 8. V is TRBV28 and J is TRBJ2-2; TRBD1 matches at 8 bases. Material: CD4+ T cells from peripheral blood mononuclear cells, obtained before pregnancy. The receptor comes from a female donor with multiple sclerosis, enrolled in a pregnancy study. The CDR3 bases are TGTGCCAGCAGCGCGTCAGGGGGCGCGACCGGGGAGCTGTTTTTT. Its protein is CASSASGGATGELFF.